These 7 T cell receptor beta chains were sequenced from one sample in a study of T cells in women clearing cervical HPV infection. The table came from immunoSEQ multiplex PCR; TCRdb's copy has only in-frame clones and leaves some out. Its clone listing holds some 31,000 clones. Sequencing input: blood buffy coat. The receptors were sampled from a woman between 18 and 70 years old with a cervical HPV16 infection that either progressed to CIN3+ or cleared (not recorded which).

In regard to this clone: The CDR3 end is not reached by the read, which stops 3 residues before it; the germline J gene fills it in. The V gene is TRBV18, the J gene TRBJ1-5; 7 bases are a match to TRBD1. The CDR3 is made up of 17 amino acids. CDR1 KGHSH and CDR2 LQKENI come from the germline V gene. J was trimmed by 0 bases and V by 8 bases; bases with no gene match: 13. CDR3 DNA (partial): TGTGCCAGCACCCGAGGGGGACAGTCTTTTAGCAATCAGCCC. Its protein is CASTRGGQSFSNQP. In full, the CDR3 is CASTRGGQSFSNQPQHF.

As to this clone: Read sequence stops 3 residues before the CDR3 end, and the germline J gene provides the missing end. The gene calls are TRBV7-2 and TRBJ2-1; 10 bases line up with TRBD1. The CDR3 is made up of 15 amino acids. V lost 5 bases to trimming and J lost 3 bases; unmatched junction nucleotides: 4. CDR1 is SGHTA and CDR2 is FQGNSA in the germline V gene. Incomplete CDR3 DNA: TGTGCCAGCAGCCCCTGGGACAGGGGCTACAATGAG. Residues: CASSPWDRGYNE. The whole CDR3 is CASSPWDRGYNEQFF.

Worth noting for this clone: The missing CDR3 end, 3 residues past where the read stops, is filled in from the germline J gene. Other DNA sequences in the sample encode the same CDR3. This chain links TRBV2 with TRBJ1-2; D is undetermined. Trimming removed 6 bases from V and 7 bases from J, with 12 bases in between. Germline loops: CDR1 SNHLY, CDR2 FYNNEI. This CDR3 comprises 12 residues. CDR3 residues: CASRQVLGGYTF. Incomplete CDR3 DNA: TGTGCCAGCAGGCAGGTTTTGGGTGGC.

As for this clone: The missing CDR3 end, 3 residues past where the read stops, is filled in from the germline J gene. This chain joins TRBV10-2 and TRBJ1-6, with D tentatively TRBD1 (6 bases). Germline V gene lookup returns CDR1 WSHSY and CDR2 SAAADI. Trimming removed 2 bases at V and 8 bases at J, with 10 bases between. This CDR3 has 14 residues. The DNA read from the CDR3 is TGCGCCAGCAGTGAGGTACAGGGCGATTCACCC. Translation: CASSEVQGDSP. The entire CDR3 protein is CASSEVQGDSPLHF.

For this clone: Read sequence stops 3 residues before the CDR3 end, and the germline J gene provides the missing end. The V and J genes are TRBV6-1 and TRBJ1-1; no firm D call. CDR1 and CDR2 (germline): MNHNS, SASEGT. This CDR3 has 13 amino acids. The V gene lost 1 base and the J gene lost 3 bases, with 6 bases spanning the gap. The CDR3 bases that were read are TGTGCCAGCAGTGAAGAGGGCCACACTGAA. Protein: CASSEEGHTE. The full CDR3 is CASSEEGHTEAFF.

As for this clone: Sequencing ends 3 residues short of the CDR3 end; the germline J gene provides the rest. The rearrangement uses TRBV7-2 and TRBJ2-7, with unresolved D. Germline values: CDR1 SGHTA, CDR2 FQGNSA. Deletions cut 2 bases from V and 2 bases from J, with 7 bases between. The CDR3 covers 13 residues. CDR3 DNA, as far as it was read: TGTGCCAGCAGCTTACAAGCCACCTACGAG. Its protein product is CASSLQATYE. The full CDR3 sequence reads CASSLQATYEQYF.

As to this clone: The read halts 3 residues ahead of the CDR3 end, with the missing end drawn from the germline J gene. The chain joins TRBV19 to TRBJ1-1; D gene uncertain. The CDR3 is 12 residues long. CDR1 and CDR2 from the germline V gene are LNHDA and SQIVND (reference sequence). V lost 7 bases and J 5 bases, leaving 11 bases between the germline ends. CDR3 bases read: TGTGCCAGTACCGGTCGATGGACTGAA. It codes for CASTGRWTE. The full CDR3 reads CASTGRWTEAFF.